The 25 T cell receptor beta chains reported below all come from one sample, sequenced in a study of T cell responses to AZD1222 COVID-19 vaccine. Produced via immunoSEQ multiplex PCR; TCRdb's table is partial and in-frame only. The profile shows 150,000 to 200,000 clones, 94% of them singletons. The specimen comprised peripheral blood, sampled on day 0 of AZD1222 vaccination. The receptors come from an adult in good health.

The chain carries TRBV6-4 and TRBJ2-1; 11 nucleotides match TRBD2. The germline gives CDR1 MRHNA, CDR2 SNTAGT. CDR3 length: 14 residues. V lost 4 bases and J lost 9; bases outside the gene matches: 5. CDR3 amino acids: CASSGLAGRGEQFF. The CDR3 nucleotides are TGTGCCAGCAGTGGACTAGCGGGGCGCGGTGAGCAGTTCTTC.

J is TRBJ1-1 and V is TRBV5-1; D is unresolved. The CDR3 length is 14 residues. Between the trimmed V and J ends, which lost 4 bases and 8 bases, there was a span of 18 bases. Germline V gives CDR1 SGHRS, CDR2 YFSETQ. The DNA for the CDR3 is TGCGCCAGCAGCCCCCAACGGCCGAGAACGGAAGCTTTCTTT. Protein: CASSPQRPRTEAFF.

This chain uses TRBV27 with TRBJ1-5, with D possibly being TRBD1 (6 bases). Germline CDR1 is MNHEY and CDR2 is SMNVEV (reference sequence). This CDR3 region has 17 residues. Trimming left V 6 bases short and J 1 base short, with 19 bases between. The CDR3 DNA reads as TGTGCCAGCAGCAATACAGGGACGCTCGCAAGCAATCAGCCCCAGCATTTT. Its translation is CASSNTGTLASNQPQHF.

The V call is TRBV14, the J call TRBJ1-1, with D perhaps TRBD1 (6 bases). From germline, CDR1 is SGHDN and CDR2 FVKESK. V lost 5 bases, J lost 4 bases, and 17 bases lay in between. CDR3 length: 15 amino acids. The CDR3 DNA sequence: TGTGCCAGCAGCTATGTTACGGGAGGGGGCACTGAAGCTTTCTTT. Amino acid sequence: CASSYVTGGGTEAFF.

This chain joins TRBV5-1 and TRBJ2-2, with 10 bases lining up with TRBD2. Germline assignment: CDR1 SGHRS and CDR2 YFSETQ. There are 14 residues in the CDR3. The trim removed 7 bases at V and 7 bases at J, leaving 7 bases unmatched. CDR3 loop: CASGLAGGGGELFF. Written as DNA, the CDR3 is TGCGCCAGCGGTTTAGCGGGAGGCGGCGGGGAGCTGTTTTTT. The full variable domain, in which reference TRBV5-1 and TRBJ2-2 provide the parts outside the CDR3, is KAGVTQTPRYLIKTRGQQVTLSCSPISGHRSVSWYQQTPGQGLQFLFEYFSETQRNKGNFPGRFSGRQFSNSRSEMNVSTLELGDSALYLCASGLAGGGGELFFGEGSRLTVL.

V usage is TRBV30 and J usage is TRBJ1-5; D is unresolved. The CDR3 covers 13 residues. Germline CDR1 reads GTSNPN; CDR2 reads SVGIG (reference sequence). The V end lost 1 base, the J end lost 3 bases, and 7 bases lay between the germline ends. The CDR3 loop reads CAWSGGVNQPQHF. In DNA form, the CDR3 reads TGTGCCTGGAGTGGTGGGGTCAATCAGCCCCAGCATTTT.

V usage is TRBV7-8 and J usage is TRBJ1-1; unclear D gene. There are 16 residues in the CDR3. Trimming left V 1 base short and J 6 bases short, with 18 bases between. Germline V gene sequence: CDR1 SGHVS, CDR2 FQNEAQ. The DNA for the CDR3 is TGTGCCAGCAGCTTAGTCAGTATGGAGTGGGGTTCTGAAGCTTTCTTT. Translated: CASSLVSMEWGSEAFF. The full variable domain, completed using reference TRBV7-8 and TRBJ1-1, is GAGVSQSPRYKVAKRGQDVALRCDPISGHVSLFWYQQALGQGPEFLTYFQNEAQLDKSGLPSDRFFAERPEGSVSTLKIQRTQQEDSAVYLCASSLVSMEWGSEAFFGQGTRLTVV.

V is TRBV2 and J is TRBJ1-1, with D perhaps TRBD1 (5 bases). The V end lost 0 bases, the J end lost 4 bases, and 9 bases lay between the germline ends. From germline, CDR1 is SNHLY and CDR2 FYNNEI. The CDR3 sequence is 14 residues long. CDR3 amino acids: CASSEAGGGTEAFF. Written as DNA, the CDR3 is TGTGCCAGCAGTGAAGCTGGGGGAGGCACTGAAGCTTTCTTT.

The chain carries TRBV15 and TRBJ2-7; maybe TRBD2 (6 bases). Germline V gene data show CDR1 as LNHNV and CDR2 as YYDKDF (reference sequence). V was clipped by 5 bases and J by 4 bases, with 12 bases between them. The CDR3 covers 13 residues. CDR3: CATSAWGEYEQYF. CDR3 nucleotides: TGTGCCACCAGCGCTTGGGGGGAGTACGAGCAGTACTTC.

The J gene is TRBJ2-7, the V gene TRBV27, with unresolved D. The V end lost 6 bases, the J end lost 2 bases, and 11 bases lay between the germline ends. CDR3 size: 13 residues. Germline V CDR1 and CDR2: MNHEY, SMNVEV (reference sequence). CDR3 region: CASSPADPYEQYF. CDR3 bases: TGTGCCAGCAGCCCGGCTGACCCCTACGAGCAGTACTTC.

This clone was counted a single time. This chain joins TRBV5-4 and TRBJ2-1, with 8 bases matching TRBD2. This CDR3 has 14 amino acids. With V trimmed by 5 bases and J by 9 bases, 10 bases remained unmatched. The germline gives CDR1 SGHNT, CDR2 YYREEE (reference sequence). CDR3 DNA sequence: TGTGCCAGCAGGAAGCGGGCGGGAGGTGGTGAGCAGTTCTTC. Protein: CASRKRAGGGEQFF.

This chain's CDR3 is CASSLGSGRPSYEQYF. In nucleotides, the CDR3 is TGTGCCAGCAGCTTGGGGTCGGGGAGGCCCTCCTACGAGCAGTACTTC. V and J are TRBV5-4 and TRBJ2-7; TRBD2 might be the D (6 bases). V was trimmed by 0 bases and J by 0 bases, leaving 13 bases between them. Germline-derived CDR1 and CDR2 are SGHNT and YYREEE (reference sequence). This CDR3 is 16 amino acids long.

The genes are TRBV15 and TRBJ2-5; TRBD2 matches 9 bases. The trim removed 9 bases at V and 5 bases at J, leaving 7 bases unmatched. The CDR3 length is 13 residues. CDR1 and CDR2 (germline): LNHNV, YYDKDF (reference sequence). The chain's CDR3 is CATLREGRETQYF. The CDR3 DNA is TGTGCCACTTTGCGGGAGGGCCGGGAGACCCAGTACTTC.

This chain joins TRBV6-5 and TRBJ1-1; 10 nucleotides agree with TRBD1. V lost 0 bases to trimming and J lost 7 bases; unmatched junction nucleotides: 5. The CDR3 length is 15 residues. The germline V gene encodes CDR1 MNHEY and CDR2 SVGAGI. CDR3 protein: CASSYSRQGAIEAFF. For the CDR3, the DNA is TGTGCCAGCAGTTACTCAAGACAGGGGGCAATTGAAGCTTTCTTT.

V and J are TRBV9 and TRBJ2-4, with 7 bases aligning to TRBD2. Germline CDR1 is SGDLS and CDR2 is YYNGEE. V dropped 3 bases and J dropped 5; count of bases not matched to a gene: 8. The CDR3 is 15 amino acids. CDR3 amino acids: CASSEGGSRQNIQYF. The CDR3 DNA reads TGTGCCAGCAGCGAAGGCGGGAGTAGGCAAAACATTCAGTACTTC.

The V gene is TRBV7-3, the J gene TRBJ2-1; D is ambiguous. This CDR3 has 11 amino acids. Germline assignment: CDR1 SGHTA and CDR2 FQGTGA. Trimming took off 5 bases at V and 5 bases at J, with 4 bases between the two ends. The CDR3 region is CASSLNNEQFF. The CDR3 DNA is TGTGCCAGCAGCCTGAACAATGAGCAGTTCTTC.

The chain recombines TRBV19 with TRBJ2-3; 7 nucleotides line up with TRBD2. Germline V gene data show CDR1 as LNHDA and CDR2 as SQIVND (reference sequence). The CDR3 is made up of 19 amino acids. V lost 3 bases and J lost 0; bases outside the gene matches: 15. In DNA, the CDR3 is TGTGCCAGTAGTATGGAAGGAGCTAGGGGACTATCTAGCACAGATACGCAGTATTTT. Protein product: CASSMEGARGLSSTDTQYF.

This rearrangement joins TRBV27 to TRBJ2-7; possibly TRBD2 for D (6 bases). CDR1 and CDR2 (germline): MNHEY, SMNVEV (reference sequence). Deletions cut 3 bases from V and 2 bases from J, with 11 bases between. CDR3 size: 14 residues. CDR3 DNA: TGTGCCAGCAGTTTGGGATCGGGGGCCTACGAGCAGTACTTC. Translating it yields CASSLGSGAYEQYF.

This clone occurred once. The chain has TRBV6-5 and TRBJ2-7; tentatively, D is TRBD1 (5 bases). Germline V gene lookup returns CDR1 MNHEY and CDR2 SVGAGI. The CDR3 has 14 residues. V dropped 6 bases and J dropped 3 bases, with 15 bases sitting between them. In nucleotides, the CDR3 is TGTGCCAGCAGACAGGACGGAAATAACTACGAGCAGTACTTC. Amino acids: CASRQDGNNYEQYF.

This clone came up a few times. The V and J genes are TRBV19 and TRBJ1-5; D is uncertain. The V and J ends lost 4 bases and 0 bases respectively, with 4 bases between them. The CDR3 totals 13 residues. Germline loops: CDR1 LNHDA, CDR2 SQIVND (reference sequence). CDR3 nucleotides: TGTGCCAGTAGTACAATTAGCAATCAGCCCCAGCATTTT. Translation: CASSTISNQPQHF.

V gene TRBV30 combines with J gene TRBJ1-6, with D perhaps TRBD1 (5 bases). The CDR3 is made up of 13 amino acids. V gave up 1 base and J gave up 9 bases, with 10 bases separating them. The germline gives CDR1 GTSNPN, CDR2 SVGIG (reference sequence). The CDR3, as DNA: TGTGCCTGGAGTGGACAGCATTCTTCACCCCTCCACTTT. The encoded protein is CAWSGQHSSPLHF.

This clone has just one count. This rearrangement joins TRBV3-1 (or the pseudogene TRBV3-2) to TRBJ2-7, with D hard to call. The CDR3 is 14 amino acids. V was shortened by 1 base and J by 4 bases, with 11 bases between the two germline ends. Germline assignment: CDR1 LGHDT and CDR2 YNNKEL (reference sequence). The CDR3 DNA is TGTGCCAGCAGCCAAGTACGGCGTGATTACGAGCAGTACTTC. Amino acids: CASSQVRRDYEQYF.

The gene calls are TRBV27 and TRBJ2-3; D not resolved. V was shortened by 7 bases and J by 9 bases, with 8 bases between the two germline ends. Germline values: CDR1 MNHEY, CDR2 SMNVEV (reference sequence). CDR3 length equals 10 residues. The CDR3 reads CASNGMTQYF. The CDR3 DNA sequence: TGTGCCAGCAATGGGATGACGCAGTATTTT.

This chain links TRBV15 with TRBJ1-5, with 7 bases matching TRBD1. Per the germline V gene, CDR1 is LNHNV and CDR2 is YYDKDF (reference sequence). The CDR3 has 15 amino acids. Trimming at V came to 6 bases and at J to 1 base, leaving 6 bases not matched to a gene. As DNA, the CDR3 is TGTGCCACCAGTGTGGACAGGTTAAGCAATCAGCCCCAGCATTTT. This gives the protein CATSVDRLSNQPQHF.

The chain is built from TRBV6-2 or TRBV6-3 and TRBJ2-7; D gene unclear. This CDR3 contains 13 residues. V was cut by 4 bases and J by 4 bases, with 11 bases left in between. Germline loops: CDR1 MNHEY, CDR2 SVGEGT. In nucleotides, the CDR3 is TGTGCCAGCAGTTCCCGGGTAAGGTACGAGCAGTACTTC. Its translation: CASSSRVRYEQYF.